The 6 T cell receptor beta chains in this list originate from one sample, sequenced in a study of chronic HIV infection and antiretroviral therapy. One entry per CDR3 protein results from TCRdb running MiXCR on the 5' RACE reads. Here the sample spans 45,000 to 55,000 distinct CDR3 sequences, approximately 19% being singletons. Sequenced sample: peripheral blood. These receptor sequences come from an adult who had HIV and had not received antiretroviral therapy, or was an uninfected healthy control (not recorded which).

V gene TRBV5-1 combines with J gene TRBJ2-3; D may correspond to TRBD1 or TRBD2 (7 bases each). This CDR3 has 15 residues. Germline V gene data show CDR1 as SGHRS and CDR2 as YFSETQ. V was pared by 4 bases and J by 4 bases, with 16 bases between. The CDR3 DNA reads TGCGCCAGCAGCGCGGCACCAGGGGGGGCAGATACGCAGTATTTT. Translating it yields CASSAAPGGADTQYF.

In its sample, this clonotype was seen a few times. The rearrangement joins TRBV7-2 to TRBJ2-7, with 15 bases that match TRBD2. From germline, CDR1 is SGHTA and CDR2 FQGNSA. The V gene end was trimmed by 5 bases and the J gene end by 5 bases; junction bases not matched to a gene: 10. This CDR3 is built from 17 residues. CDR3: CASSPGLAGGGSNEQYF. CDR3 nucleotides: TGTGCCAGCAGCCCTGGACTAGCGGGAGGGGGTAGCAACGAGCAGTACTTC.

V and J are TRBV6-5 and TRBJ2-2, with D perhaps TRBD1 (6 bases). Germline-derived CDR1 and CDR2 are MNHEY and SVGAGI. V gave up 5 bases and J gave up 3 bases, with 19 bases separating them. This CDR3 has 17 residues. CDR3 protein: CASSEQGNPMDTGELFF. The CDR3 nucleotides are TGTGCCAGCAGTGAACAGGGAAACCCGATGGACACCGGGGAGCTGTTTTTT.

This clonotype showed up just a few times. The CDR3: CASSLRGGGNEAFF. CDR3 DNA: TGTGCCAGCAGCTTACGGGGGGGAGGTAATGAAGCTTTCTTT. The genes are TRBV7-9 and TRBJ1-1; a possible D gene is TRBD1 (5 bases). Germline CDR1 is SEHNR and CDR2 is FQNEAQ (reference sequence). The CDR3 loop spans 14 amino acids. Trimming shortened V by 2 bases and J by 7 bases, and 14 bases separated the two germline ends.

This clonotype was observed a few times. V gene TRBV28 combines with J gene TRBJ1-5; the match to TRBD1 covers 10 bases. Per germline, CDR1 MDHEN and CDR2 SYDVKM. Trimming at V came to 7 bases and at J to 3 bases, leaving 6 bases not matched to a gene. This CDR3 has 15 amino acids. CDR3 sequence (DNA): TGTGCCAGCACTCTCGGACAGGGGGTCAATCAGCCCCAGCATTTT. Translated, it gives CASTLGQGVNQPQHF.

This clonotype was counted only a few times. The chain combines TRBV12-3 or TRBV12-4 with TRBJ2-1, with D unresolved. V gave up 1 base and J gave up 5 bases, with 9 bases separating them. This CDR3 spans 14 amino acids. The CDR3 DNA sequence: TGTGCCAGCAGTTTAGGCGGAAATAACAATGAGCAGTTCTTC. This encodes CASSLGGNNNEQFF.